This T cell receptor (beta chain) originates from a study of CD8 T cells in ankylosing spondylitis (dated by TCRdb to 2016 to 2017). With regard to the full study: The study set out to find disease-linked TCR variants by profiling T cell receptor beta repertoires in ankylosing spondylitis patients and healthy donors. Peripheral blood samples were taken, and synovial fluid was additionally collected from ankylosing spondylitis patients. In total, the full study cohort was made up of about 99 healthy donors and more than 20 ankylosing spondylitis patients.

Worth noting for this clonotype: It has no known antigen specificity. Per-base qualities were not stored, and no clone one base away is much larger.

The research as a whole found: A CD8+ phenotype was shown by the disease-linked clones, which were found at relatively low frequencies in peripheral blood. Some TCR beta motif variants had previously been reported in synovial fluid and blood of reactive arthritis patients, which suggested common disease-initiation mechanisms. Blood from ankylosing spondylitis patients appeared to be characterized by a TCR beta motif composed of several highly homologous amino acid variants. The disease-linked clones were reported as significantly enriched in matched synovial fluid samples from ankylosing spondylitis patients.

Instrument on record: Illumina MiSeq. Quantitative 5'-RACE with molecular barcodes was the method used to prepare the TCR beta libraries. In the source study's methods: A new computational method based on a probabilistic model of VDJ rearrangement was used to identify disease-linked TCR variants. Using fastp at Q25 and MiXCR, TCRdb reprocessed the public reads and kept productive beta chains. When rows share a CDR3 protein, they turn into one entry using the most common DNA and genes. TCRdb's processing, not the study's, gives the V and J calls here. In this sample the table shows 37,000 or so distinct CDR3 sequences, approximately 17% of which occur a single time. 35% to 50% of the sample is in the top ten clones. The junction shows trimming of 8 bases on V and 0 bases on J, plus 9 bases between the germline ends. CDR1 and CDR2, looked up from the germline V gene (reference sequence), are MNHEY and SMNVEV. The CDR3 has 13 amino acids, counting the end cysteine and phenylalanine. Only the CDR3 part of the read is kept: 39 bases, read in frame from the first base.

Sequenced input: blood. The TCR originated in a male donor with ankylosing spondylitis or in good health (not recorded which). The chain employs TRBV27 and TRBJ2-3; the D gene identity is not certain. The CDR3: CASREYSTDTQYF. The nucleotides read TGTGCCAGCCGTGAGTATAGCACAGATACGCAGTATTTT.